The 24 T cell receptor beta chains reported below all come from one sample, sequenced in a study of blood T cell repertoires in COVID-19. Clones were sequenced by immunoSEQ multiplex PCR, and TCRdb holds only the in-frame ones, with some missing. The table records some 300,000 clones, 70% to 90% of them present only once. Source material: peripheral blood. These receptors were collected from a woman aged 45-60 years with active or convalescent COVID-19.

The chain has TRBV4-1 and TRBJ2-5, with 11 nucleotides matching TRBD2. Germline values: CDR1 MGHRA, CDR2 YSYEKL. This CDR3 has 17 residues. V lost 0 bases, J lost 4 bases, and 7 bases stayed unmatched. Here the CDR3 reads CASSQDVAGGILETQYF. In DNA form, the CDR3 reads TGCGCCAGCAGCCAAGATGTAGCGGGAGGGATCTTAGAGACCCAGTACTTC.

The chain combines TRBV6-1 with TRBJ1-5; 8 positions match TRBD1. Per germline, CDR1 MNHNS and CDR2 SASEGT. The length of the CDR3 is 19 residues. V shed 0 bases and J 9 bases; nucleotides not matched to a gene: 19. CDR3 nucleotides: TGTGCCAGCAGTGAAGCGATTACCTCCCGGGACAGGTCTTATCGGCCCCAGCATTTT. This translates into CASSEAITSRDRSYRPQHF.

The CDR3 loop reads CASSPLGTSKVYEQFF. CDR3 bases: TGTGCCAGCAGCCCCCTCGGGACTAGTAAGGTGTATGAGCAGTTCTTC. The chain couples TRBV9 to TRBJ2-1; 8 nucleotides match TRBD2. J gave up 8 bases and V 4 bases, and 14 bases lay outside the gene matches. CDR1 is SGDLS and CDR2 is YYNGEE in the germline V gene. This CDR3 spans 16 amino acids.

The J gene is TRBJ2-2, the V gene TRBV4-2; 7 bases fit TRBD1. This CDR3 contains 18 residues. The germline V gene has CDR1 LGHNA and CDR2 YNFKEQ. Trimming removed 4 bases from V and 1 base from J; junction bases left unmatched: 12. The CDR3 loop is CASSRRTGDRLNTGELFF. CDR3 coding DNA: TGTGCCAGCAGCCGGAGGACAGGAGACAGATTGAACACCGGGGAGCTGTTTTTT.

V and J are TRBV4-1 and TRBJ2-1, with TRBD2 matching over 10 bases. The CDR3 contains 15 residues. Germline V gives CDR1 MGHRA, CDR2 YSYEKL. The J segment lost 6 bases and the V segment lost 1 base, leaving 3 bases of the junction unmatched. CDR3 DNA: TGCGCCAGCAGCCAAGTGGCTAGCGGGAGCAATGAGCAGTTCTTC. Protein sequence: CASSQVASGSNEQFF.

The table lists this clone with a count of one. The chain couples TRBV11-2 to TRBJ1-1, with a weak D call TRBD1 (5 bases). Trimming left V 3 bases short and J 5 bases short, with 16 bases between. Germline CDR1 SGHAT, CDR2 FQNNGV. The CDR3 length is 15 residues. The CDR3 coding sequence is TGTGCCAGCAGCTTTGGGACTCAGTCACGAACTGAAGCTTTCTTT. It specifies CASSFGTQSRTEAFF.

This chain uses TRBV7-2 with TRBJ2-1; 12 bases map to TRBD2. Trimming took 5 bases from V and 5 from J; bases not matched to a gene: 7. CDR1 and CDR2 (germline): SGHTA, FQGNSA. The CDR3 runs 16 residues. CDR3 nucleotide sequence: TGTGCCAGCAGCGGGCGACTAGCGGGAGCCCACAATGAGCAGTTCTTC. It translates to CASSGRLAGAHNEQFF.

The DNA of the CDR3 is TGTGCCAGCAGCCAAGAGGGTCTAGCGGGAGGGAGGACCTACGAGCAGTACTTC. Translated: CASSQEGLAGGRTYEQYF. The chain couples TRBV3-1 (or the pseudogene TRBV3-2) to TRBJ2-7; 12 bases match TRBD2. Germline V gene lookup returns CDR1 LGHDT and CDR2 YNNKEL (reference sequence). The V and J ends lost 0 bases and 2 bases, in that order; junction bases with no gene match: 8. CDR3 size: 18 residues.

V usage is TRBV5-1 and J usage is TRBJ1-1; perhaps TRBD1 as D (5 bases). This CDR3 is built from 13 residues. The V gene's germline CDR1 is SGHRS and CDR2 YFSETQ. V was pared by 2 bases and J by 2 bases, with 7 bases between. This CDR3 is CASSLQENTEAFF. The CDR3 DNA reads as TGCGCCAGCAGCTTACAGGAAAACACTGAAGCTTTCTTT.

This chain connects TRBV6-5 to TRBJ2-5; 8 bases match TRBD2. The germline gives CDR1 MNHEY, CDR2 SVGAGI. Trimming at V came to 8 bases and at J to 1 base, leaving 6 bases not matched to a gene. The length of the CDR3 is 14 residues. In DNA, the CDR3 is TGTGCCAGCGGAGCTAGCGGGTTCCAAGAGACCCAGTACTTC. This sequence encodes CASGASGFQETQYF.

The chain combines TRBV6-5 with TRBJ2-1, with 7 positions matching TRBD2. CDR1 MNHEY and CDR2 SVGAGI come from the germline V gene. J gave up 8 bases and V 6 bases, and 10 bases lay outside the gene matches. This CDR3 spans 14 amino acids. CDR3 sequence reads: CASSFRTSDDEQFF. For the CDR3, the DNA is TGTGCCAGCAGCTTCCGGACTAGTGACGATGAGCAGTTCTTC.

The J gene is TRBJ1-3, the V gene TRBV11-1; weak D call: TRBD1 (5 bases). The CDR3 is 15 amino acids. Germline V gene sequence: CDR1 SGHAT, CDR2 FQDESV (reference sequence). The V gene lost 4 bases and the J gene lost 0 bases, with 10 bases spanning the gap. The CDR3 loop reads CASSSLTASGNTIYF. The CDR3 region has the DNA TGTGCCAGCAGCTCCCTGACAGCCTCTGGAAACACCATATATTTT.

This clone was seen more than once but under ten times. V gene TRBV20-1 combines with J gene TRBJ2-2; maybe TRBD2 (5 bases). The CDR3 has 11 residues. Germline assignment: CDR1 DFQATT and CDR2 SNEGSKA (reference sequence). Trimming took off 6 bases at V and 14 bases at J, with 16 bases between the two ends. This chain's CDR3 is CSAASTEELFF. In DNA, the CDR3 is TGCAGTGCCGCATCAACGGAGGAACTGTTTTTT.

V gene TRBV19 combines with J gene TRBJ1-2, with 7 positions matching TRBD1. The CDR3 length is 14 residues. Germline loops: CDR1 LNHDA, CDR2 SQIVND (reference sequence). V trimming: 4 bases; J trimming: 7 bases; junction bases outside the gene matches: 9. CDR3 amino acids: CASSTTGILGGYTF. The CDR3 DNA follows: TGTGCCAGTAGTACGACAGGGATTCTGGGTGGCTACACCTTC.

CDR3 protein: CASSDRGVKETQYF. The CDR3 DNA reads as TGTGCCAGCAGCGACAGGGGAGTCAAAGAGACCCAGTACTTC. The chain has TRBV2 and TRBJ2-5; TRBD1 matches 8 bases. Germline CDR1 reads SNHLY; CDR2 reads FYNNEI. This CDR3 region has 14 residues. V was pared by 6 bases and J by 3 bases, with 6 bases of the junction left unmatched.

This chain connects TRBV15 to TRBJ2-7; TRBD2 might be the D (5 bases). This CDR3 has 16 amino acids. V was shortened by 0 bases and J by 0 bases, with 12 bases between the two germline ends. Germline V CDR1 and CDR2: LNHNV, YYDKDF (reference sequence). CDR3: CATSRERGPSSYEQYF. CDR3 in DNA: TGTGCCACCAGCAGAGAACGGGGTCCCAGCTCCTACGAGCAGTACTTC.

V gene TRBV7-9 combines with J gene TRBJ2-1, with a tentative D call TRBD2 (6 bases). V lost 4 bases, J lost 3 bases, and 16 bases lay in between. This CDR3 has 16 amino acids. Germline V gene data show CDR1 as SEHNR and CDR2 as FQNEAQ (reference sequence). The CDR3 here is CASSSSGGPSYNEQFF. As DNA, the CDR3 is TGTGCCAGCAGCTCCTCAGGAGGGCCGAGCTACAATGAGCAGTTCTTC.

The chain is built from TRBV13 and TRBJ2-3; TRBD2 aligns across 9 bases. V gave up 5 bases and J gave up 1 base; unmatched junction bases: 10. This CDR3 has 17 residues. CDR1 is PRHDT, CDR2 FYEKMQ, per germline (reference sequence). The DNA of the CDR3 is TGTGCCAGCAGCAGAAGGACTAGCGTTCCACGCACAGATACGCAGTATTTT. This codes for CASSRRTSVPRTDTQYF.

The chain combines TRBV6-5 with TRBJ2-5; D is possibly TRBD1 (6 bases). Trimming left V 11 bases short and J 1 base short, with 11 bases between. CDR1 and CDR2 (germline): MNHEY, SVGAGI. The CDR3 totals 12 residues. CDR3 amino acids: CASRDTQETQYF. The DNA for the CDR3 is TGTGCCTCCCGGGACACCCAAGAGACCCAGTACTTC.

The genes are TRBV14 and TRBJ1-6; the D is unclear. V lost 10 bases to trimming and J lost 9 bases, with 19 bases between them. The CDR3 loop spans 14 amino acids. The germline V gene has CDR1 SGHDN and CDR2 FVKESK. As DNA, the CDR3 is TGTGCCACCGCCGGGGAGGGAATGGGTTCACCCCTCCACTTT. The encoded protein is CATAGEGMGSPLHF. The entire variable domain, with the rest obtained from reference TRBV14 and TRBJ1-6, is as follows: EAGVTQFPSHSVIEKGQTVTLRCDPISGHDNLYWYRRVMGKEIKFLLHFVKESKQDESGMPNNRFLAERTGGTYSTLKVQPAELEDSGVYFCATAGEGMGSPLHFGNGTRLTVT.

The chain links TRBV7-3 to TRBJ2-2, with TRBD2 identical over 8 bases. This CDR3 contains 14 residues. J lost 5 bases, V lost 3 bases, and 2 bases had no gene match. Germline V gene sequence: CDR1 SGHTA, CDR2 FQGTGA. The CDR3: CASSFGTRTGELFF. Written as DNA, the CDR3 is TGTGCCAGCAGCTTCGGGACTAGGACCGGGGAGCTGTTTTTT.

This clone appeared once. This chain connects TRBV28 to TRBJ2-7; D gene ambiguous. CDR1 is MDHEN and CDR2 is SYDVKM in the germline V gene. The ends were cut back, 6 bases at V and 4 bases at J, with 7 bases in the middle. The CDR3 extends over 11 amino acids. CDR3 bases: TGTGCCAGCAGCAAATTGTACGAGCAGTACTTC. It specifies CASSKLYEQYF.

This chain joins TRBV7-9 and TRBJ2-1, with a tentative D call TRBD2 (5 bases). Germline CDR1 is SEHNR and CDR2 is FQNEAQ (reference sequence). Trimming left V 2 bases short and J 7 bases short, with 12 bases between. The CDR3 spans 14 residues. The CDR3 loop reads CASSLNQPGNEQFF. The CDR3 nucleotides are TGTGCCAGCAGCTTAAACCAACCGGGGAATGAGCAGTTCTTC.

This clone was counted a few times. V gene TRBV19 combines with J gene TRBJ1-2, with D unresolved. The CDR3 length is 14 residues. Germline V gene lookup returns CDR1 LNHDA and CDR2 SQIVND (reference sequence). V was cut by 6 bases and J by 1 base, with 12 bases left in between. CDR3 nucleotides: TGTGCCAGTAGCATTACGGGAGGTAACTATGGCTACACCTTC. This translates into CASSITGGNYGYTF. Combining the CDR3 with reference TRBV19 and TRBJ1-2 gives the whole variable domain DGGITQSPKYLFRKEGQNVTLSCEQNLNHDAMYWYRQDPGQGLRLIYYSQIVNDFQKGDIAEGYSVSREKKESFPLTVTSAQKNPTAFYLCASSITGGNYGYTFGSGTRLTVV.